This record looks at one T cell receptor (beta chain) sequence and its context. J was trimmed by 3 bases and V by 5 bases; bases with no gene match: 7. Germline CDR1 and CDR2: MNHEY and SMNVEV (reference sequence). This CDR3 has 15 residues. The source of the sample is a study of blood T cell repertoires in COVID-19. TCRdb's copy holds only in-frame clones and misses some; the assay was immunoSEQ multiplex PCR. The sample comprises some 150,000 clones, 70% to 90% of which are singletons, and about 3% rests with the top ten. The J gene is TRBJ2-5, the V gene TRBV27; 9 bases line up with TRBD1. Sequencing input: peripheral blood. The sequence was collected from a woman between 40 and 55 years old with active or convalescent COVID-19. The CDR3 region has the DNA TGTGCCAGCAGTCCTCGGGACAGGGAAGAAGAGACCCAGTACTTC. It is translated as CASSPRDREEETQYF.